Below, 8 T cell receptor beta chains from the same sample are listed, as sequenced in a study of CD8+ T cells in alopecia areata. Treatment meaning: oral pan-JAK inhibitor, 5-10 mg twice daily. RNA was extracted and reverse transcribed into cDNA as the sequencing template. Profiled with immunoSEQ multiplex PCR; TCRdb holds only in-frame clones, not every one. The sample lists around 210,000 clones, 55% to 70% occurring once. The starting material was CD4+ T cells sorted from blood, obtained at week 4, from a patient treated with tofacitinib. The origin of the receptors is a human donor with alopecia areata.

DNA of the CDR3: TGTGCCAGCAGCGGTCACCGTCGAGGGGATGGCTACACCTTC. This gives the protein CASSGHRRGDGYTF. The gene calls are TRBV7-2 and TRBJ1-2; tentatively, D is TRBD1 (5 bases). The CDR3 is 14 amino acids. Germline V CDR1 and CDR2: SGHTA, FQGNSA. Trimming pared 5 bases from V and 6 bases from J, leaving 16 bases between.

The chain uses TRBV5-1 and TRBJ1-6; D unresolved. This CDR3 has 18 amino acids. Germline CDR1 SGHRS, CDR2 YFSETQ. Trimming pared 0 bases from V and 0 bases from J, leaving 13 bases between. In DNA, the CDR3 is TGCGCCAGCAGCTTGGGCCGGGTTCAAAGCTCCTATAATTCACCCCTCCACTTT. Translation gives CASSLGRVQSSYNSPLHF.

This clone has more than one count but fewer than ten. The chain uses TRBV5-1 and TRBJ2-3; either TRBD1 or TRBD2 may supply D (5 bases each). This CDR3 is 15 amino acids long. Germline assignment: CDR1 SGHRS and CDR2 YFSETQ. The ends were cut back, 0 bases at V and 6 bases at J, with 14 bases in the middle. The CDR3 reads CASSLDPGPGDTQYF. In DNA form, the CDR3 reads TGCGCCAGCAGCTTGGACCCAGGGCCGGGGGATACGCAGTATTTT.

The chain combines TRBV5-1 with TRBJ1-1; 7 bases align to TRBD1. Germline V CDR1 and CDR2: SGHRS, YFSETQ. J was trimmed by 6 bases and V by 6 bases; bases with no gene match: 8. The CDR3 runs 13 residues. CDR3 sequence reads: CASKKQGKAEAFF. The CDR3 DNA reads as TGCGCCAGCAAGAAACAGGGGAAAGCTGAAGCTTTCTTT.

The J gene is TRBJ1-5, the V gene TRBV10-3; D remains ambiguous. The CDR3 covers 17 residues. Trimming pared 2 bases from V and 2 bases from J, leaving 16 bases between. The V gene's germline CDR1 is ENHRY and CDR2 SYGVKD. The chain's CDR3 is CAISEVSEMGGNQPQHF. Written as DNA, the CDR3 is TGTGCCATCAGTGAGGTGTCAGAGATGGGAGGCAATCAGCCCCAGCATTTT.

The CDR3 sequence is CASSPGDSPLHF. The CDR3 nucleotides read TGTGCCAGCTCACCCGGAGATTCACCCCTCCACTTT. V is TRBV18 and J is TRBJ1-6; D remains ambiguous. V lost 3 bases and J 8 bases, leaving 5 bases between the germline ends. The length of the CDR3 is 12 residues. Germline V gives CDR1 KGHSH, CDR2 LQKENI.

This chain links TRBV29-1 with TRBJ1-1; 8 nucleotides agree with TRBD1. V shed 1 base and J 6 bases; nucleotides not matched to a gene: 7. The CDR3 totals 14 residues. The V gene's germline CDR1 is SQVTM and CDR2 ANQGSEA. The CDR3 is CSVEVQGVSSEAFF. The CDR3 nucleotides read TGCAGCGTTGAAGTACAGGGGGTTTCTTCTGAAGCTTTCTTT.

This clone was picked up a small number of times. This chain joins TRBV27 and TRBJ2-6, with D unresolved. This CDR3 has 13 residues. CDR1 is MNHEY and CDR2 is SMNVEV in the germline V gene (reference sequence). The V gene lost 5 bases and the J gene lost 2 bases, with 4 bases spanning the gap. The CDR3 loop reads CASSPAGANVLTF. Written as DNA, the CDR3 is TGTGCCAGCAGTCCTGCTGGGGCCAACGTCCTGACTTTC.